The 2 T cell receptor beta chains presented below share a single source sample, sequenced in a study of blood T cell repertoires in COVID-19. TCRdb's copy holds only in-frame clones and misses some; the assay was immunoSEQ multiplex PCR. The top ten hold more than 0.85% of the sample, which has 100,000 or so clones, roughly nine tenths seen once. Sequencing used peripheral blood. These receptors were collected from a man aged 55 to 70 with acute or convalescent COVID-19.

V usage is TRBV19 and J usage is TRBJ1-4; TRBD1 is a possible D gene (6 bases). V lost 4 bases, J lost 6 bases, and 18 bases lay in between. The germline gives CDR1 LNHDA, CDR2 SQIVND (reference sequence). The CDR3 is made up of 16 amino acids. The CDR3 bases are TGTGCCAGTAGTACAACTCTACAGGGAAATGATGAAAAACTGTTTTTT. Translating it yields CASSTTLQGNDEKLFF.

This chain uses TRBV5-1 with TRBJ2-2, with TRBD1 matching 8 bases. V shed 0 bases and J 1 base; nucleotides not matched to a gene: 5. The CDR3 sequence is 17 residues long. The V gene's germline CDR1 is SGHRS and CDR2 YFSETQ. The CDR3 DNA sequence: TGCGCCAGCAGCTTGGGGGCAGGGGGCGTGAACACCGGGGAGCTGTTTTTT. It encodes CASSLGAGGVNTGELFF. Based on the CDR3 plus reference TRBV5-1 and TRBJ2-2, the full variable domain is KAGVTQTPRYLIKTRGQQVTLSCSPISGHRSVSWYQQTPGQGLQFLFEYFSETQRNKGNFPGRFSGRQFSNSRSEMNVSTLELGDSALYLCASSLGAGGVNTGELFFGEGSRLTVL.